Listed here is a single T cell receptor (beta chain). This sample is part of a study of blood T cells in healthy people across ages. Peripheral blood from each donor was collected in a volume of about 9.9 milliliters. Extraction yielded at least 5 micrograms of total RNA per sample. A second roughly 7 to 11 cycle PCR used barcoded and J-beta primers. MiXCR was run by TCRdb on the 5' RACE reads, yielding one entry per CDR3 protein. The data hold 750,000 to 950,000 distinct CDR3 sequences, with 53% observed a single time. The V and J ends lost 0 bases and 2 bases respectively, with 14 bases between them. The CDR3 runs to 15 residues. CDR1 is DFQATT and CDR2 is SNEGSKA in the germline V gene (reference sequence).

This sequence was found in a man older than 75 in good health. The V call is TRBV20-1, the J call TRBJ2-7; D remains ambiguous. Sequencing used blood. CDR3 DNA: TGCAGTGCTAGAGATCCAGTGACTTCCACCTACGAGCAGTACTTC. Translation: CSARDPVTSTYEQYF.